This T cell receptor (beta chain) was documented in a study of blood T cell repertoires in COVID-19. Study at large: Acute and convalescent COVID-19 specimens originated in the United States, Italy and Spain.

TCRdb's copy holds only in-frame clones and misses some; the assay was immunoSEQ multiplex PCR. The table records about 150,000 clones, under 85% of them present only once. This clone occurred once. This CDR3 spans 17 amino acids. V lost 2 bases and J 2 bases, leaving 18 bases between the germline ends. In germline, CDR1 is KGHSH, CDR2 LQKENI. Seattle's cohort entered during active infection and was followed longitudinally. Material for sequencing was peripheral blood. The clonotype comes from a man between 60 and 75 years old with COVID-19, enrolled during active disease. The rearrangement joins TRBV18 to TRBJ1-2, with D perhaps TRBD1 (5 bases). The DNA of the CDR3 is TGTGCCAGCTCACCATTCGGGCAGGGTCGATTAAACTATGGCTACACCTTC. Its protein is CASSPFGQGRLNYGYTF.